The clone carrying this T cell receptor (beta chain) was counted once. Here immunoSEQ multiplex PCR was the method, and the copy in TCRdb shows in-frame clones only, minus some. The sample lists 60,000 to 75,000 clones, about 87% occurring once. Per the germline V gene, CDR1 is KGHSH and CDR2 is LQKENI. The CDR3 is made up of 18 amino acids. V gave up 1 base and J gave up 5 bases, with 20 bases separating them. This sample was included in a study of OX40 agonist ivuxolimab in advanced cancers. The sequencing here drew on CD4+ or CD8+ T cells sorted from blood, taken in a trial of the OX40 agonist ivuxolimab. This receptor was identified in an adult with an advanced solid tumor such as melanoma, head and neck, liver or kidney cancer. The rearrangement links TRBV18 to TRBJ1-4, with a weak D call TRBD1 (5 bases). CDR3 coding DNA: TGTGCCAGCTCACCACGTATAATAGAAGCGGGACGGAATGAAAAACTGTTTTTT. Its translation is CASSPRIIEAGRNEKLFF.